A single sample is the source of the 26 T cell receptor beta chains below, sequenced in a study of control samples from healthy donors and cancer patients. Data came from immunoSEQ multiplex PCR; TCRdb stores just in-frame clones and leaves some out. This sample yields over 65,000 clones, of which 85% to 90% are seen a single time; 9.5% to 10% belongs to the top ten. Sequences were obtained from PBMCs. The source is a woman in her forties or fifties with colorectal cancer.

This clone was observed a single time. CDR3 region: CASSDGPTQISGYTF. CDR3 DNA sequence: TGTGCCAGCAGTGACGGACCTACTCAGATTTCTGGCTACACCTTC. The J gene is TRBJ1-2, the V gene TRBV6-1; D gene unclear. The germline V gene encodes CDR1 MNHNS and CDR2 SASEGT. V was clipped by 3 bases and J by 7 bases, with 18 bases between them. The CDR3 contains 15 residues.

The V gene is TRBV30, the J gene TRBJ1-4; D possibly corresponds to TRBD1 (5 bases). CDR3 length equals 14 residues. Deletions cut 4 bases from V and 1 base from J, with 10 bases between. From germline, CDR1 is GTSNPN and CDR2 SVGIG (reference sequence). The CDR3 loop is CAWNEGRTNEKLFF. The CDR3 nucleotides read TGTGCCTGGAATGAGGGGCGAACTAATGAAAAACTGTTTTTT.

The chain carries TRBV20-1 and TRBJ2-4; no firm D call. Trimming pared 4 bases from V and 3 bases from J, leaving 10 bases between. This CDR3 comprises 13 residues. The germline V gene encodes CDR1 DFQATT and CDR2 SNEGSKA (reference sequence). CDR3 DNA: TGCAGTGCTACTGATGTCTACAAAAACATTCAGTACTTC. Translated: CSATDVYKNIQYF.

This rearrangement joins TRBV5-4 to TRBJ1-1; D might be TRBD1 (5 bases). The CDR3 totals 13 residues. Trimming stripped 3 bases from V and 4 bases from J, with 10 bases between. The germline CDR1 and CDR2 sequences are SGHNT and YYREEE (reference sequence). CDR3 sequence: CASSSQGGTEAFF. The CDR3 nucleotides are TGTGCCAGCAGCTCCCAGGGAGGCACTGAAGCTTTCTTT.

This chain connects TRBV6-2 or TRBV6-3 to TRBJ1-6; D not certain. This CDR3 region has 11 residues. The V gene's germline CDR1 is MNHEY and CDR2 SVGEGT. V was trimmed by 6 bases and J by 6 bases, leaving 3 bases between them. The CDR3 DNA reads as TGTGCCAGCAGCCGTAATTCACCCCTCCACTTT. Translation gives CASSRNSPLHF.

The chain recombines TRBV4-3 with TRBJ1-2, with D uncertain. Germline CDR1 and CDR2: LGHNA and YSLEER. This CDR3 contains 16 residues. With 0 bases removed from V and 3 bases from J, the gap between germline ends came to 14 bases. DNA for the CDR3: TGCGCCAGCAGCCAAGAAGGTGGGGTGGTCGACTATGGCTACACCTTC. Its protein is CASSQEGGVVDYGYTF.

The J gene is TRBJ2-1, the V gene TRBV6-5; 9 positions match TRBD2. Germline CDR1 is MNHEY and CDR2 is SVGAGI. Losses at the gene ends were 10 bases for V and 5 bases for J; bases not matched to a gene: 3. The CDR3 is made up of 12 amino acids. CDR3 nucleotide sequence: TGTGCCATTGGACTAGCGAACAATGAGCAGTTCTTC. Its translation: CAIGLANNEQFF.

The rearrangement uses TRBV30 and TRBJ1-5; D unclear. The CDR3 extends over 13 amino acids. Germline assignment: CDR1 GTSNPN and CDR2 SVGIG (reference sequence). V was cut by 1 base and J by 2 bases, with 6 bases left in between. CDR3 DNA: TGTGCCTGGAGTGGGAGGGGCAATCAGCCCCAGCATTTT. It encodes CAWSGRGNQPQHF.

The chain joins TRBV10-1 to TRBJ2-3, with 9 bases aligning to TRBD2. Germline-derived CDR1 and CDR2 are WNHNN and SYGVQD (reference sequence). Trimming at V came to 4 bases and at J to 2 bases, leaving 13 bases not matched to a gene. The CDR3 covers 18 residues. The CDR3: CASSGTAGSGGPTDTQYF. CDR3 nucleotides: TGCGCCAGCAGTGGTACGGCGGGTAGCGGGGGACCCACAGATACGCAGTATTTT.

This chain connects TRBV30 to TRBJ1-2; TRBD1 matches 9 bases. CDR3 length equals 14 residues. Germline values: CDR1 GTSNPN, CDR2 SVGIG (reference sequence). Germline trimming cut 3 bases from V and 4 bases from J; bases unmatched to any gene: 6. CDR3 bases: TGTGCCTGGAGGGACAGGGGTAGGAGCTATGGCTACACCTTC. This sequence encodes CAWRDRGRSYGYTF. The full variable domain, with the rest looked up from reference TRBV30 and TRBJ1-2, is SQTIHQWPATLVQPVGSPLSLECTVEGTSNPNLYWYRQAAGRGLQLLFYSVGIGQISSEVPQNLSASRPQDRQFILSSKKLLLSDSGFYLCAWRDRGRSYGYTFGSGTRLTVV.

A single count supports this clone. The chain has TRBV3-1 (or the pseudogene TRBV3-2) and TRBJ1-1, with a tentative D call TRBD1 (5 bases). This CDR3 has 14 amino acids. Trimming removed 1 base from V and 1 base from J, with 7 bases in between. The germline V gene encodes CDR1 LGHDT and CDR2 YNNKEL (reference sequence). The CDR3 DNA sequence: TGTGCCAGCAGCCAAGGGGGCAGGAACACTGAAGCTTTCTTT. Protein: CASSQGGRNTEAFF.

The CDR3 here is CAIGGNYGYTF. The CDR3, as DNA: TGTGCCATAGGTGGTAACTATGGCTACACCTTC. The rearrangement uses TRBV2 and TRBJ1-2; D is unclear. The CDR3 contains 11 residues. The V gene lost 10 bases and the J gene lost 1 base, with 7 bases spanning the gap. From germline, CDR1 is SNHLY and CDR2 FYNNEI.

The chain couples TRBV28 to TRBJ2-3, with 9 nucleotides matching TRBD1. CDR3 length equals 13 residues. Germline values: CDR1 MDHEN, CDR2 SYDVKM. J gave up 6 bases and V 4 bases, and 2 bases lay outside the gene matches. The CDR3 here is CASSWGTGDTQYF. The CDR3 DNA follows: TGTGCCAGCAGTTGGGGGACAGGGGATACGCAGTATTTT.

The chain joins TRBV18 to TRBJ1-2; unclear D gene. There are 15 residues in the CDR3. CDR1 KGHSH and CDR2 LQKENI come from the germline V gene. With 3 bases removed from V and 4 bases from J, the gap between germline ends came to 15 bases. CDR3 loop: CASSPETQVAYGYTF. The CDR3 nucleotides read TGTGCCAGCTCACCTGAGACACAAGTTGCCTATGGCTACACCTTC. The full variable domain, with the rest looked up from reference TRBV18 and TRBJ1-2, is NAGVMQNPRHLVRRRGQEARLRCSPMKGHSHVYWYRQLPEEGLKFMVYLQKENIIDESGMPKERFSAEFPKEGPSILRIQQVVRGDSAAYFCASSPETQVAYGYTFGSGTRLTVV.

This clone showed up just once. This chain connects TRBV2 to TRBJ1-1; D is ambiguous. Germline loops: CDR1 SNHLY, CDR2 FYNNEI. Trimming pared 2 bases from V and 0 bases from J, leaving 13 bases between. This CDR3 comprises 16 residues. CDR3 protein: CASSETPTKLNTEAFF. The CDR3 nucleotides are TGTGCCAGCAGTGAAACTCCCACCAAGCTGAACACTGAAGCTTTCTTT.

The chain links TRBV5-6 to TRBJ2-5; the match to TRBD2 covers 10 bases. Germline CDR1 is SGHDT and CDR2 is YYEEEE. The CDR3 spans 15 residues. With 0 bases clipped from V and 1 base from J, the junction kept 0 bases outside the gene matches. The CDR3 sequence is CASSLERGGQETQYF. The CDR3 coding sequence is TGTGCCAGCAGCTTGGAGCGGGGGGGCCAAGAGACCCAGTACTTC.

The V call is TRBV6-4, the J call TRBJ1-6; D remains unclear. The CDR3 totals 12 residues. The germline V and J ends were trimmed by 6 bases and 8 bases, with 8 bases remaining between them. Germline CDR1 is MRHNA and CDR2 is SNTAGT. The CDR3 protein is CASRASDSPLHF. CDR3 in DNA: TGTGCCAGCAGGGCCTCGGATTCACCCCTCCACTTT.

This clone appeared once. V is TRBV30 and J is TRBJ2-2; TRBD1 matches 7 bases. The germline gives CDR1 GTSNPN, CDR2 SVGIG (reference sequence). V was clipped by 0 bases and J by 0 bases; unmatched bases: 1. There are 15 residues in the CDR3. The CDR3 protein is CAWSVGGANTGELFF. The CDR3 nucleotides are TGTGCCTGGAGTGTAGGGGGCGCGAACACCGGGGAGCTGTTTTTT.

The V and J genes are TRBV4-2 and TRBJ2-2, with 9 bases matching TRBD2. Germline CDR1 is LGHNA and CDR2 is YNFKEQ. V lost 4 bases to trimming and J lost 4 bases; unmatched junction nucleotides: 13. The CDR3 spans 18 residues. This CDR3 reads CASSPTPTGGGATGELFF. The CDR3 DNA follows: TGTGCCAGCAGCCCCACACCAACTGGCGGGGGGGCCACCGGGGAGCTGTTTTTT.

The chain joins TRBV15 to TRBJ2-1; 11 bases are a match to TRBD1. V dropped 9 bases and J dropped 4; count of bases not matched to a gene: 2. The germline V gene has CDR1 LNHNV and CDR2 YYDKDF (reference sequence). This CDR3 spans 13 amino acids. The CDR3 here is CATGQGAYNEQFF. For the CDR3, the DNA is TGTGCCACTGGACAGGGGGCTTACAATGAGCAGTTCTTC.

The chain links TRBV15 to TRBJ1-6; 10 bases map to TRBD1. Germline values: CDR1 LNHNV, CDR2 YYDKDF (reference sequence). This CDR3 is 16 amino acids long. J lost 8 bases, V lost 1 base, and 5 bases had no gene match. The CDR3 DNA sequence: TGTGCCACCAGCAGAGGGGGACAGGGGATTCATTCACCCCTCCACTTT. Its protein product is CATSRGGQGIHSPLHF. Full variable domain (missing parts from reference TRBV15 and TRBJ1-6): DAMVIQNPRYQVTQFGKPVTLSCSQTLNHNVMYWYQQKSSQAPKLLFHYYDKDFNNEADTPDNFQSRRPNTSFCFLDIRSPGLGDTAMYLCATSRGGQGIHSPLHFGNGTRLTVT.

J is TRBJ2-5 and V is TRBV12-3 or TRBV12-4; TRBD2 matches 7 bases. CDR3 length: 12 amino acids. Trimming removed 4 bases from V and 5 bases from J; junction bases left unmatched: 1. The CDR3 loop is CASSWDYETQYF. The CDR3 coding sequence is TGTGCCAGCAGTTGGGACTACGAGACCCAGTACTTC.

The gene calls are TRBV28 and TRBJ2-5; TRBD2 matches 7 bases. Germline assignment: CDR1 MDHEN and CDR2 SYDVKM. Losses at the gene ends were 4 bases for V and 4 bases for J; bases not matched to a gene: 6. The CDR3 is 14 residues long. For the CDR3, the DNA is TGTGCCAGCAGTTCGGCGGGGGAAGGAGAGACCCAGTACTTC. Protein: CASSSAGEGETQYF. The entire variable domain, with the rest obtained from reference TRBV28 and TRBJ2-5, is as follows: DVKVTQSSRYLVKRTGEKVFLECVQDMDHENMFWYRQDPGLGLRLIYFSYDVKMKEKGDIPEGYSVSREKKERFSLILESASTNQTSMYLCASSSAGEGETQYFGPGTRLLVL.

This clone was picked up one time. The rearrangement joins TRBV5-8 to TRBJ1-5; 9 bases align to TRBD1. The V gene's germline CDR1 is SGHTS and CDR2 YDEGEE. The V and J ends lost 3 bases and 5 bases, in that order; junction bases with no gene match: 6. This CDR3 has 15 amino acids. The CDR3 nucleotides are TGTGCCAGCAGCTCGCCGGGGACAGGGCATCAGCCCCAGCATTTT. This codes for CASSSPGTGHQPQHF. The variable domain in full, with the rest retrieved from reference TRBV5-8 and TRBJ1-5, is EAGVTQSPTHLIKTRGQQATLRCSPISGHTSVYWYQQALGLGLQFLLWYDEGEERNRGNFPPRFSGRQFPNYSSELNVNALELEDSALYLCASSSPGTGHQPQHFGDGTRLSIL.

The chain is built from TRBV6-5 and TRBJ1-6; D is ambiguous. With 7 bases removed from V and 7 bases from J, the gap between germline ends came to 17 bases. Germline CDR1 is MNHEY and CDR2 is SVGAGI. This CDR3 contains 15 residues. CDR3 bases: TGTGCCAGCAAAAGGGATCCCATACAAAATTCACCCCTCCACTTT. This translates into CASKRDPIQNSPLHF.

This clone was detected once. V is TRBV6-2 or TRBV6-3 and J is TRBJ2-2; TRBD1 is a possible D gene (6 bases). Deletions cut 6 bases from V and 5 bases from J, with 16 bases between. Germline CDR1 and CDR2: MNHEY and SVGEGT. The CDR3 spans 15 residues. The CDR3 DNA reads TGTGCCAGCAGCACTTCGTTCACAGGGACCGGGGAGCTGTTTTTT. Protein: CASSTSFTGTGELFF.